This section outlines one T cell receptor beta chain sequence together with its context. Its specificity is not known. Germline lookup yields CDR1 MNHNS and CDR2 SASEGT. V was clipped by 4 bases and J by 7 bases, with 11 bases between them. This CDR3 has 14 amino acids. The table came from immunoSEQ multiplex PCR; TCRdb's copy has only in-frame clones and leaves some out. The profile covers some 71,000 clones, with roughly 80% appearing a single time and approximately 8% taken by the ten largest. This specimen belongs to a study of OX40 agonist ivuxolimab in advanced cancers. Study in general: Those treated in dose escalation had hepatocellular carcinoma, melanoma, renal cell cancer or head and neck cancer.

General observations from the study: Antigen specificity remained undetermined for the expanded peripheral T cells. By week 6 at 0.1 to 3.0 mg/kg, blood CD4+ and CD8+ T cells had expanded clonally.

This sequence was found in an adult with an advanced solid tumor such as melanoma, head and neck, liver or kidney cancer. The chain uses TRBV6-1 and TRBJ1-6; perhaps TRBD1 as D (6 bases). The specimen was CD4+ or CD8+ T cells sorted from blood, collected in a trial of the OX40 agonist ivuxolimab. CDR3 nucleotides: TGTGCCAGCAGTGTTACAGGGTTGAATTCACCCCTCCACTTT. It specifies CASSVTGLNSPLHF.